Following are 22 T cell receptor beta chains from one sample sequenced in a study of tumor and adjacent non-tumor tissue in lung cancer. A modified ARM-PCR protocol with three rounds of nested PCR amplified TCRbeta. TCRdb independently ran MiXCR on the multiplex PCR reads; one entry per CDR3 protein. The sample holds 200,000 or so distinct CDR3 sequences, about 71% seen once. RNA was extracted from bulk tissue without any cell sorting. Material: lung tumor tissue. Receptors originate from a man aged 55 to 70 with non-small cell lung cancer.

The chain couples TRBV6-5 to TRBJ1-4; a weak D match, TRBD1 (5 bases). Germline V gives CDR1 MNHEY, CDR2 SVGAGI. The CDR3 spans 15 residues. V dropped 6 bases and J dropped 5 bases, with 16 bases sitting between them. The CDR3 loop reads CASRADGTGNEKLFF. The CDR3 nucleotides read TGTGCCAGCAGGGCCGACGGGACGGGGAATGAAAAACTGTTTTTT.

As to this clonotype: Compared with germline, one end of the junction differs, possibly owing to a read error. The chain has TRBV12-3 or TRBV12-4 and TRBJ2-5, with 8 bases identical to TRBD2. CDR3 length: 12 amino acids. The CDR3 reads CASAGGGETQYF. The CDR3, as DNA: TGTGCCAGCGCCGGGGGGGGAGAGACGCAGTACTTC.

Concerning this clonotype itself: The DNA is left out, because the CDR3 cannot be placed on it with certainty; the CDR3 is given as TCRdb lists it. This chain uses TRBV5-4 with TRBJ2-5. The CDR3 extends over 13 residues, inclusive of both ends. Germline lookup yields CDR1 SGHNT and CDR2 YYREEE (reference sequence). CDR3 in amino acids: CASGLVGGGTQCF.

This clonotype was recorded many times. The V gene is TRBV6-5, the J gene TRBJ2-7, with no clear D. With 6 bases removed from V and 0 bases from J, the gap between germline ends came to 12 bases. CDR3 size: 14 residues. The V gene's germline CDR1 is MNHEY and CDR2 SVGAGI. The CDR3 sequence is CASSLSENSYEQYF. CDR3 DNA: TGTGCCAGCAGCCTCAGCGAGAACTCCTACGAGCAGTACTTC.

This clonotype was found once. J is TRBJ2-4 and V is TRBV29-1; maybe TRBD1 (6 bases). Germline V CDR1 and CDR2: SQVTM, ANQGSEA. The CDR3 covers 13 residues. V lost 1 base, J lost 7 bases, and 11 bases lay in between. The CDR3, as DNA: TGCAGCGTTGAAGGGCAGGGGTGGAACATTCAGTACTTC. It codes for CSVEGQGWNIQYF.

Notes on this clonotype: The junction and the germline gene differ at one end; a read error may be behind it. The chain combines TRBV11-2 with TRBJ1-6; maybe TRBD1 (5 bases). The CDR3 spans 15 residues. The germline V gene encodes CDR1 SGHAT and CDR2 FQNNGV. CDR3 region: CASSLVRGISSPLYF. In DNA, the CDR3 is TGTGCCAGCAGCTTAGTGAGGGGCATTAGTTCACCCCTCTACTTT.

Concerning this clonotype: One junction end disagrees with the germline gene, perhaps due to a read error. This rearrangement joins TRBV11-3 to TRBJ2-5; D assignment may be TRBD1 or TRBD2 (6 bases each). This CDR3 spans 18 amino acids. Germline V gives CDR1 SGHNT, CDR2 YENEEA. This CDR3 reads CASSSQSRGRGFRETQNF. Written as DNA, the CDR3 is TGTGCCAGCAGCTCGCAGAGTCGGGGGCGTGGGTTCAGAGAGACCCAGAACTTC.

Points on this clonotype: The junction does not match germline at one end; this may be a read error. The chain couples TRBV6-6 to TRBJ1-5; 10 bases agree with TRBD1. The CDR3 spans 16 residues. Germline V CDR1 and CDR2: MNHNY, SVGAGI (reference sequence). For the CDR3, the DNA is TGTGCCGGTAGTCCGGGACAGGGGACAATCAATCAACCCCAGCATTTT. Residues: CAGSPGQGTINQPQHF.

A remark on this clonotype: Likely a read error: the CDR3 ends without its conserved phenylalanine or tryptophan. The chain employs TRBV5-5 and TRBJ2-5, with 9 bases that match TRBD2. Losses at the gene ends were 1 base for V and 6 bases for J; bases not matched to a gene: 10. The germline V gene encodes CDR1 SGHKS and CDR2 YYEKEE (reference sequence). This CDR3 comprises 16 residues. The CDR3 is CASSLCSGGLYQTQYL. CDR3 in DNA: TGTGCCAGCAGCTTGTGTAGCGGGGGATTATACCAGACCCAGTACTTA.

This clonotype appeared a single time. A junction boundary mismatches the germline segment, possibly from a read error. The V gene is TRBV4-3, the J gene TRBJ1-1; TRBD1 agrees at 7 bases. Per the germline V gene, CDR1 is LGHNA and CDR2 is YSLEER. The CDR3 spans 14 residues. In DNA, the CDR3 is TGCGCCAGCGGCCAAGATGACAGGGCGACTGAAGCTTTCTTT. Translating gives CASGQDDRATEAFF.

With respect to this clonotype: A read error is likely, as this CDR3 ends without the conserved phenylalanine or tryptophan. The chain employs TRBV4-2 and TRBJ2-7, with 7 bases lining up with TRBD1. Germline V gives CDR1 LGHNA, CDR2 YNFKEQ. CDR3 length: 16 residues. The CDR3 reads CTSSQATGAVSYEQYL. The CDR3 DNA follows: TGTACCAGCAGCCAAGCAACAGGGGCAGTTTCCTACGAGCAGTACTTA.

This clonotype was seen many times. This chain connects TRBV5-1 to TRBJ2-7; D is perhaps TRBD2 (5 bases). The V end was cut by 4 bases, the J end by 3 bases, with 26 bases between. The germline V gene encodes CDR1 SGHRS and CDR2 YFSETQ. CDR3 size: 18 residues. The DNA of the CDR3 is TGCGCCAGCAGCCCACAGAGGCTCGTGGGAGTATTCGTCTACGAGCAGTACTTC. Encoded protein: CASSPQRLVGVFVYEQYF.

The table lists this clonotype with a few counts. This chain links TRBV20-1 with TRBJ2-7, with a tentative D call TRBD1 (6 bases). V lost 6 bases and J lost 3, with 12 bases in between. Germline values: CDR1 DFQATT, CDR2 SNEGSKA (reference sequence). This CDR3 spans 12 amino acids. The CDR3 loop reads CSALGQFYEQYF. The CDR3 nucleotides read TGCAGTGCCCTTGGACAGTTCTACGAGCAGTACTTC.

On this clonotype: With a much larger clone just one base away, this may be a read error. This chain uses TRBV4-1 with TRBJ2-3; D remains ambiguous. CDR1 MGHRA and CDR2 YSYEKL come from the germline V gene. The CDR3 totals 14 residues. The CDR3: CASSQEENTDTHYF. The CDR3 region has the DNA TGCGCCAGCAGCCAAGAGGAGAATACAGATACGCATTATTTT.

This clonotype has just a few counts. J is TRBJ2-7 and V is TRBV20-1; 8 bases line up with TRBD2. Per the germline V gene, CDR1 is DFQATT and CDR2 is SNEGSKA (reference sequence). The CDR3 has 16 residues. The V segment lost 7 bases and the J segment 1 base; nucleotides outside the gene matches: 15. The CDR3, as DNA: TGCAGTGGTCAACGTGTCCGTGGCGGGGGGTCCTACGAGCAGTACTTC. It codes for CSGQRVRGGGSYEQYF.

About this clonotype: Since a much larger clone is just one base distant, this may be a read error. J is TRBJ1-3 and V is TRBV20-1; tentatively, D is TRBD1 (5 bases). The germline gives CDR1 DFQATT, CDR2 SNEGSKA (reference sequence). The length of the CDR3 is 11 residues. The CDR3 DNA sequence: TGCAGTGTCAGGGTTTTTGACACCTTATATTTT. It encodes CSVRVFDTLYF.

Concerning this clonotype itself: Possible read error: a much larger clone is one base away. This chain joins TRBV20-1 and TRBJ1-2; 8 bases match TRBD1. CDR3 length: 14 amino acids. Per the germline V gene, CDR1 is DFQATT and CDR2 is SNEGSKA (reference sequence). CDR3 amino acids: CSVRDPYRGIFYTF. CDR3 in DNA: TGCAGTGTTAGAGACCCATACAGGGGGATATTCTACACCTTC.

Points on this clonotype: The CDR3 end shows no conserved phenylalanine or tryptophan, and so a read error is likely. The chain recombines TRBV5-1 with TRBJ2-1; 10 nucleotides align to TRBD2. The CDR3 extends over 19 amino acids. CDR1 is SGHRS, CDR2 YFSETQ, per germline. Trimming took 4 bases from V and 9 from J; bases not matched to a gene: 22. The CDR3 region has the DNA TGCGCCAGCAGCGCGCTAGCGGGGGCGCACGACCCTAGCGAGGTTGAGCAGTTCTCC. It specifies CASSALAGAHDPSEVEQFS.

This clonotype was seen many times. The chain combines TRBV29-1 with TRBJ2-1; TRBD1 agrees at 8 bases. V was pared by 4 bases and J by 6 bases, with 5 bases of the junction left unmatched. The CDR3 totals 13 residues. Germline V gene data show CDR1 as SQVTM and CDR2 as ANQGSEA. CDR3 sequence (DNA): TGCAGCGTTGGTAGGACAGGGATCAATGAGCAGTTCTTC. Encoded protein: CSVGRTGINEQFF.

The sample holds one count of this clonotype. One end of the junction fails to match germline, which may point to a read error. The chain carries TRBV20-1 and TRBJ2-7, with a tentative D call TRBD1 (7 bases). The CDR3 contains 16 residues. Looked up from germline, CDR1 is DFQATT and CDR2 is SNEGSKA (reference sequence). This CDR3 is CTARGLANSLSYEQYF. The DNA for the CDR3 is TGCACTGCTAGGGGGCTAGCGAACAGCCTCTCCTACGAGCAGTACTTC.

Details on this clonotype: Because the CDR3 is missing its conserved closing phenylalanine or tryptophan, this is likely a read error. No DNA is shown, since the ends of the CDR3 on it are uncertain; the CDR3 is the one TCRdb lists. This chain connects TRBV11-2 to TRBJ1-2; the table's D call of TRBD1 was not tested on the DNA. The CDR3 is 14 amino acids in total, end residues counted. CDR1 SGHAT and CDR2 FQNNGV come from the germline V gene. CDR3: CASSSGTARDGYTL.

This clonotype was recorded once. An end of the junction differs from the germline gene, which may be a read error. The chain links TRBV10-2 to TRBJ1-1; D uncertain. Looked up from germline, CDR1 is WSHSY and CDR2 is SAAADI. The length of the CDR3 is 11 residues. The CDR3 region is CTSSNFTEAFF. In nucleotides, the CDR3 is TGCACCAGCAGTAACTTCACTGAAGCTTTCTTT.